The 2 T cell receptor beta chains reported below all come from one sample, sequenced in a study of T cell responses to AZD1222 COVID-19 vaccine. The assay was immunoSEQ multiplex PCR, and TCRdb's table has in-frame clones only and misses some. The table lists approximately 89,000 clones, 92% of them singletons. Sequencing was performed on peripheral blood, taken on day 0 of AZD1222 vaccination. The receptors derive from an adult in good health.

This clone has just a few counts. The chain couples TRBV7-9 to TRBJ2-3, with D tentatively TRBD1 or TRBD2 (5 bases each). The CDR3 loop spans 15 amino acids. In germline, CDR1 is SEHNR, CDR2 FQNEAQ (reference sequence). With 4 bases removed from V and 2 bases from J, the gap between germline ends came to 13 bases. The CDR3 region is CASSSRRGPTDTQYF. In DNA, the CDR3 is TGTGCCAGCAGCTCCAGACGGGGCCCCACAGATACGCAGTATTTT.

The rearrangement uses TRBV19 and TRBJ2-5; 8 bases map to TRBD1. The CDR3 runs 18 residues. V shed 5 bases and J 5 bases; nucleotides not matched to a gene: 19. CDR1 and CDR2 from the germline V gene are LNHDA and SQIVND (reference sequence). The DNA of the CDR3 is TGTGCCAGTAGTCAACGACAGGGGAGCCTACTCCGCGCGGAGACCCAGTACTTC. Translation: CASSQRQGSLLRAETQYF.